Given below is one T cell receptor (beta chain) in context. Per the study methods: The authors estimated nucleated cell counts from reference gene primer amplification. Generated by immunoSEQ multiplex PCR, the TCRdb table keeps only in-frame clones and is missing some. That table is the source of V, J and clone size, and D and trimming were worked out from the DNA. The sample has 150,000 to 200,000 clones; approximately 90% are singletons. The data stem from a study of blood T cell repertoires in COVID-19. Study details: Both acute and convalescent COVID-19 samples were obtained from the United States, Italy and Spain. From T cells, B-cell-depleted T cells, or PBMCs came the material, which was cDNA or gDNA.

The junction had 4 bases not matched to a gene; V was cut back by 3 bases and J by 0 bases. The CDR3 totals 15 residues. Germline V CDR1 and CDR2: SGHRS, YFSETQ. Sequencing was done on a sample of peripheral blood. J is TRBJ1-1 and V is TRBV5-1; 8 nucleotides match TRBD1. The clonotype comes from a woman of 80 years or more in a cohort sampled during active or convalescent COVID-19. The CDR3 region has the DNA TGCGCCAGCAGCTGGACAGGGATCATGAACACTGAAGCTTTCTTT. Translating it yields CASSWTGIMNTEAFF.